This TCR beta chain was sequenced in a study of blood T cell repertoires in COVID-19. Study details: Researchers got acute and convalescent COVID-19 samples from the United States, Italy and Spain.

Per the original data handling: Cell counts per sample came from amplifying reference gene primers. TCRdb keeps only in-frame clones here, not all; method: immunoSEQ multiplex PCR. V, J and clone size are taken as reported in that table, and D and trimming were inferred from the DNA itself. The sample carries approximately 350,000 clones, around nine tenths recorded once. The CDR3 length is 13 residues. Recruited during active infection, patients (from Seattle) were subsequently followed longitudinally. The chain has TRBV21-1 and TRBJ1-5. TRBV21-1 is an annotated pseudogene. The sequence was collected from a woman aged 55-75 years with COVID-19, enrolled during active disease. The material sequenced was peripheral blood. The CDR3 sequence is CASSKGGRQPQHF. As DNA, the CDR3 is TGTGCCAGCAGCAAAGGCGGCCGGCAGCCCCAGCATTTT.